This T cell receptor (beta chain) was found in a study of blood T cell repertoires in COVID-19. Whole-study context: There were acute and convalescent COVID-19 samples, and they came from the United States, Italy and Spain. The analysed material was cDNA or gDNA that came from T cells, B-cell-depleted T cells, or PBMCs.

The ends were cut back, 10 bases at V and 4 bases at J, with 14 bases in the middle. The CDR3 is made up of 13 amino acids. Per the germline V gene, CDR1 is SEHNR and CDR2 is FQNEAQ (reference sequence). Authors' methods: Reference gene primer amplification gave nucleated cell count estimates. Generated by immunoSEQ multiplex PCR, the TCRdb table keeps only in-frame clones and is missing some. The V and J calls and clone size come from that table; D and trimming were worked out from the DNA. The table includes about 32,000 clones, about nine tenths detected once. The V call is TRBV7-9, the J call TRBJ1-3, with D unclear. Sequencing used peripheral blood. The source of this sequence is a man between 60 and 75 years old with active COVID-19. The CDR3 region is CATPRGLGNTIYF. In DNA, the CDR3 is TGTGCCACCCCGAGAGGGTTAGGAAACACCATATATTTT.